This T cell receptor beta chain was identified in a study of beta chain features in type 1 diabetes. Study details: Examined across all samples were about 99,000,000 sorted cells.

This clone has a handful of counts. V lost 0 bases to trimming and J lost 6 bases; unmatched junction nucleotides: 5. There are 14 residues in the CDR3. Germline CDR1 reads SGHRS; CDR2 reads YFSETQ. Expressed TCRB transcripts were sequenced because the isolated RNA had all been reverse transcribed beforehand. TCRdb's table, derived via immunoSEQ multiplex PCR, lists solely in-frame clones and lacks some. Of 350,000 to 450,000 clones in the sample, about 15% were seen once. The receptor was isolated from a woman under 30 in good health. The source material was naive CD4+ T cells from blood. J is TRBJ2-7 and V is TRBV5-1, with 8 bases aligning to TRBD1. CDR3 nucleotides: TGCGCCAGCAGCTTGGCCGGGACAGGTTCCGAGCAGTACTTC. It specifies CASSLAGTGSEQYF. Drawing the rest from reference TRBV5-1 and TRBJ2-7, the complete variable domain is KAGVTQTPRYLIKTRGQQVTLSCSPISGHRSVSWYQQTPGQGLQFLFEYFSETQRNKGNFPGRFSGRQFSNSRSEMNVSTLELGDSALYLCASSLAGTGSEQYFGPGTRLTVT.